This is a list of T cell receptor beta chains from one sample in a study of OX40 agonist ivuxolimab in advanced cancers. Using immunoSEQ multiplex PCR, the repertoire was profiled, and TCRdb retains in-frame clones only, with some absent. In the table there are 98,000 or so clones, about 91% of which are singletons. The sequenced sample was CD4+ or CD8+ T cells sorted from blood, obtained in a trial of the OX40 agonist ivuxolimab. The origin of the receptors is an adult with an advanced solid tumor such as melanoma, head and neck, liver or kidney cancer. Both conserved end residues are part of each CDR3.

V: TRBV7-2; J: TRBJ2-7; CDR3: CASSLVGGGVTNEQYF
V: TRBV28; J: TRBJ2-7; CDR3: CASSLSGYEQYF
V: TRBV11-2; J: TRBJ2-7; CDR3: CASSFGTAQGYEQYF
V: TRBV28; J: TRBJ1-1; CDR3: CASNEWGKGRANTEAFF
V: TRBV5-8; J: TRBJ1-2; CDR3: CASSSLQGAYGYTF
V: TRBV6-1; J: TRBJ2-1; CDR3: CASIFGTSGKNEQFF
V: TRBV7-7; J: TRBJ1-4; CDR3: CASSLVSNRKLFF
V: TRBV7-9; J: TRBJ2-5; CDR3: CASSPTETQYF
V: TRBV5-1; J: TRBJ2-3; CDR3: CASSPDSRTQYF
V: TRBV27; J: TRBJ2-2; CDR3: CASSLIGRQNTGELFF
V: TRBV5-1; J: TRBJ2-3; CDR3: CASSLAGDNTQYF